This record looks at one TCR beta chain sequence and its context. Antigen specificity is unknown. Primers for the PCR totalled 60 Vbeta and 13 Jbeta. The protocol was immunoSEQ multiplex PCR, while the TCRdb copy is restricted to in-frame clones and leaves out a portion. The sample yields around 210,000 clones, around 80% seen once. The CDR3 totals 14 residues. Germline CDR1 SEHNR, CDR2 FQNEAQ (reference sequence). Trimming removed 7 bases from V and 0 bases from J, with 12 bases in between. The data were obtained in a study of cytomegalovirus exposure and HLA in healthy donors. Study information: Earlier findings included about 120 million unique TCR beta sequences obtained from around 180 million T cells.

Study observations and caveats: In a later analysis, most CMV-associated TCR beta chains appeared HLA-restricted. Across all donors, roughly uniform sequencing depth was an assumption of the presence/absence analyses.

The chain combines TRBV7-9 with TRBJ1-1, with TRBD1 as a possible D gene (5 bases). The sequence came from a man aged 50-60 years in good health and CMV-seronegative. The specimen sequenced was PBMCs. The CDR3 here is CASNRQGMNTEAFF. Here the CDR3 DNA reads TGTGCCAGCAACCGGCAGGGAATGAACACTGAAGCTTTCTTT.